Listed below are T cell receptor beta chains from one sample, sequenced in a study of T cell repertoires in cytomegalovirus infection. TCRdb redid the calling of the reads with MiXCR, one entry per CDR3 protein. The sample shows around 450,000 distinct CDR3 sequences, roughly 12% of them seen only once. The sequencing input was PBMCs. The origin of the receptors is a human donor in good health (CMV status not recorded). Some clones in this sample may be carry-over from other donors' samples. CDR3s include the opening cysteine and the closing phenylalanine or tryptophan. The D gene is left open where the match is weak. The size of a clone is reported for some rows only, either as once, few or many, or as a class for expanded clones.

v_call,j_call,d_call,clone_size,cdr3_aa,cdr3_nt
TRBV7-6,TRBJ2-4,-,many,CASSLEQGRAKNIQYF,TGTGCCAGCAGCTTAGAGCAGGGTAGAGCCAAAAACATTCAGTACTTC
TRBV19,TRBJ1-2,-,-,CASSTTERNYGYTF,TGTGCCAGTAGTACGACAGAACGGAACTATGGCTACACCTTC
TRBV7-3,TRBJ2-3,TRBD2,many,CASSSGLAGDADTQYF,TGTGCCAGCAGCTCGGGACTAGCGGGGGATGCAGATACGCAGTATTTT
TRBV5-1,TRBJ2-2,TRBD2,-,CASSSFSGKDGELFF,TGCGCCAGCAGCTCATTTAGCGGGAAGGACGGGGAGCTGTTTTTT
TRBV7-3,TRBJ2-1,-,many,CASSLQGLNNEQFF,TGTGCCAGCAGCTTACAGGGCCTCAACAATGAGCAGTTCTTC
TRBV18,TRBJ2-1,TRBD2,few,CASSPISGADNEQFF,TGTGCCAGCTCACCTATTAGCGGGGCCGACAATGAGCAGTTCTTC
TRBV29-1,TRBJ2-4,TRBD1,few,CSAIQPGGKAKNIQYF,TGCAGCGCTATACAACCAGGGGGCAAAGCCAAAAACATTCAGTACTTC
TRBV5-1,TRBJ2-2,-,many,CASSSDSNPTRLFF,TGCGCCAGCAGCTCAGACAGCAACCCAACCCGGCTGTTTTTT
TRBV24-1,TRBJ2-1,TRBD2,-,CATSDLPVTSGLYNEQFF,TGTGCCACCAGTGATTTGCCTGTGACTAGCGGACTCTACAATGAGCAGTTCTTC
TRBV5-1,TRBJ2-7,TRBD1,many,CASSLRQGTSYEQYF,TGCGCCAGCAGCTTGCGACAGGGGACCTCCTACGAGCAGTACTTC
TRBV7-9,TRBJ2-3,TRBD2,many,CASSPNGTSLNTQYF,TGTGCCAGCAGCCCTAACGGGACTAGCCTTAATACGCAGTATTTT
TRBV7-3,TRBJ1-1,-,many,CASSLTWTLNTEAFF,TGTGCCAGCAGCTTAACCTGGACACTGAACACTGAAGCTTTCTTT
TRBV20-1,TRBJ2-7,-,many,CSASPGANEQYF,TGCAGTGCTAGTCCCGGGGCTAACGAGCAGTACTTC
TRBV2,TRBJ2-1,-,-,CAHAGLSNEQFF,TGTGCCCATGCGGGCCTGAGCAATGAGCAGTTCTTC
TRBV29-1,TRBJ2-7,-,many,CSVEQGRYEQYF,TGCAGCGTTGAACAGGGGAGGTACGAGCAGTACTTC
TRBV7-3,TRBJ2-7,TRBD2,many,CASSPNVGGLYEQYF,TGTGCCAGCAGCCCTAACGTGGGGGGGTTATACGAGCAGTACTTC
TRBV10-3,TRBJ2-7,TRBD2,many,CAIQREGGSYEQYF,TGTGCCATCCAGCGGGAGGGGGGCTCCTACGAGCAGTACTTC
TRBV6-1,TRBJ1-5,-,many,CASTPSLGDHPQHF,TGTGCCAGCACCCCCTCGCTTGGGGACCATCCCCAGCATTTT
TRBV15,TRBJ2-2,-,many,CATSRSGGNTGELFF,TGTGCCACCAGCAGGTCCGGGGGGAACACCGGGGAGCTGTTTTTT
TRBV10-3,TRBJ1-2,-,many,CAISGRVEGGYTF,TGTGCCATCAGCGGACGGGTGGAAGGTGGCTACACCTTC
TRBV4-1,TRBJ2-7,-,many,CASSHLQSGVGYEQYF,TGCGCCAGCAGCCACCTACAGTCAGGTGTCGGGTACGAGCAGTACTTC
TRBV9,TRBJ2-1,TRBD2,-,CASSASFGGGGNEQFF,TGTGCCAGCAGCGCATCGTTCGGGGGGGGCGGCAATGAGCAGTTCTTC
TRBV6-2/TRBV6-3,TRBJ1-1,-,many,CASTRPEGEAFF,TGTGCCAGCACCAGACCCGAGGGAGAAGCTTTCTTT
TRBV6-5,TRBJ1-3,-,once,CASSTRRGYGNTIYF,TGTGCCAGCAGCACCAGGCGAGGGTACGGAAACACCATATATTTT
TRBV20-1,TRBJ2-7,TRBD2,many,CSARKLAGEDHEQYF,TGCAGTGCCCGAAAACTAGCGGGAGAAGACCACGAGCAGTACTTC
TRBV28,TRBJ2-7,TRBD1,few,CASRVGTGGLYEQYF,TGTGCCAGCAGAGTCGGGACAGGGGGGCTCTACGAGCAGTACTTC
TRBV29-1,TRBJ2-1,-,-,CSVALLNKHNEQFF,TGCAGCGTTGCGCTTCTAAACAAGCACAATGAGCAGTTCTTC
TRBV30,TRBJ2-5,TRBD1,-,CAGSDRGRGTQYF,TGTGCCGGATCCGACAGGGGGCGCGGGACCCAGTACTTC
TRBV7-9,TRBJ1-2,-,many,CASSSLTEANYGYTF,TGTGCCAGCAGCTCATTGACGGAGGCTAACTATGGCTACACCTTC
TRBV18,TRBJ2-3,TRBD2,-,CPSSSYSGRNTDTQYF,TGTCCCAGCTCATCATATAGCGGGAGAAACACAGATACGCAGTATTTT
TRBV7-9,TRBJ1-2,TRBD1,many,CASSSTGDGYTF,TGTGCCAGCAGCTCGACAGGGGATGGCTACACCTTC